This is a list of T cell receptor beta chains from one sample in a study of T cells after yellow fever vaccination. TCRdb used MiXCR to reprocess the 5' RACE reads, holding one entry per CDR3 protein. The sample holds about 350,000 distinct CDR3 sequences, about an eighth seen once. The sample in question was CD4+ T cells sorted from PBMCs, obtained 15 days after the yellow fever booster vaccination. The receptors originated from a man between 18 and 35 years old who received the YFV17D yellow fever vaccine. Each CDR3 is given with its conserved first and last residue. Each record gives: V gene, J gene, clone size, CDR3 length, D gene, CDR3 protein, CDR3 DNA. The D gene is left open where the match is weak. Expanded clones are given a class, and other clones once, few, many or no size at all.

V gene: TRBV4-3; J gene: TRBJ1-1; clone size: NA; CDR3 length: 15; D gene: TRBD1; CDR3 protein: CASSQDHRGWTEAFF; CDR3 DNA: TGCGCCAGCAGCCAAGATCACAGGGGGTGGACTGAAGCTTTCTTT
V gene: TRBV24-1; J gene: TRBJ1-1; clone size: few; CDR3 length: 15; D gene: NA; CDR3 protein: CATSDLGPVNTEAFF; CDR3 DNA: TGTGCCACCAGTGATTTGGGGCCGGTAAACACTGAAGCTTTCTTT
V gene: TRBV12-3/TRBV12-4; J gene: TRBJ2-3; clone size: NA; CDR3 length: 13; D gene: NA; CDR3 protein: CASSPWDSDTQYF; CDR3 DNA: TGTGCCAGCAGTCCATGGGACTCAGATACGCAGTATTTT
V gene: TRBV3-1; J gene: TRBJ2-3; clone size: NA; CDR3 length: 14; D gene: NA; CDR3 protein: CASSPLGGTDTQYF; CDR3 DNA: TGTGCCAGCAGCCCTTTAGGTGGCACAGATACGCAGTATTTT
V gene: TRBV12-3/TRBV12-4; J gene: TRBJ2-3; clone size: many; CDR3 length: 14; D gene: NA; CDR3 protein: CASTLLGLTDTQYF; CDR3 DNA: TGTGCCAGCACTTTACTAGGTCTCACAGATACGCAGTATTTT
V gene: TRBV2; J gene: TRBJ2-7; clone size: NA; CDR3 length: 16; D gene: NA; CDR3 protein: CASSDDQGPVTYEQYF; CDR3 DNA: TGTGCCAGCAGTGATGATCAGGGACCCGTAACCTACGAGCAGTACTTC
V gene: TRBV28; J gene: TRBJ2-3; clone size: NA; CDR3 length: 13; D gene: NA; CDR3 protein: CATHDGSTDTQYF; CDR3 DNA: TGTGCCACCCACGACGGTAGCACAGATACGCAGTATTTT
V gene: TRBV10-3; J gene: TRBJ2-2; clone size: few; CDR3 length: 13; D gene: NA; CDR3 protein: CAINGPNTGELFF; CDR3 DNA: TGTGCCATCAATGGCCCGAACACCGGGGAGCTGTTTTTT
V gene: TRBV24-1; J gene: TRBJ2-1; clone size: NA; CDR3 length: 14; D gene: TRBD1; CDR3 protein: CATSQGQGYNEQFF; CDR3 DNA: TGTGCCACCAGTCAGGGACAGGGCTACAATGAGCAGTTCTTC
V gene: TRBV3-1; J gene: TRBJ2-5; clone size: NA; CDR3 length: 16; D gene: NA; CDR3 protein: CASSQRVGGAPDTQYF; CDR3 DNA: TGTGCCAGCAGCCAAAGAGTGGGGGGGGCTCCCGATACCCAGTACTTC
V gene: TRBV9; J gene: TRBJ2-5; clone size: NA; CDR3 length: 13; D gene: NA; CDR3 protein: CASSGRDSETQYF; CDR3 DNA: TGTGCCAGCAGCGGCCGGGACTCAGAGACCCAGTACTTC
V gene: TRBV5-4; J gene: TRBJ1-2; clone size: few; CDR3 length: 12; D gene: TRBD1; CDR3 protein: CASSPDRGTYTF; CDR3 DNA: TGTGCCAGCAGCCCTGACAGGGGGACATACACCTTC
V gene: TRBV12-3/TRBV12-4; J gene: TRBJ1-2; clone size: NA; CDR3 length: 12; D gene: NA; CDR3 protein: CASSLFGQGYTF; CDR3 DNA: TGTGCCAGCAGTTTATTCGGGCAGGGCTACACCTTC
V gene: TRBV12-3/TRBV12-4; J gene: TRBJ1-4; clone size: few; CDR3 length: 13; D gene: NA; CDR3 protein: CASRGGGEEKLFF; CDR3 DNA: TGTGCCAGCAGGGGCGGCGGGGAAGAAAAACTGTTTTTT
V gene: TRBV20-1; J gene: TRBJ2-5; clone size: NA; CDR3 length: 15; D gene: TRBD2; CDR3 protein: CSARDPASGKETQYF; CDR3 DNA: TGCAGTGCTAGAGATCCCGCTAGCGGGAAAGAGACCCAGTACTTC
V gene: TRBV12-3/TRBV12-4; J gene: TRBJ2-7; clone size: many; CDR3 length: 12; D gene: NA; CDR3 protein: CASTKGQGWQYF; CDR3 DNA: TGTGCCAGCACAAAGGGCCAGGGATGGCAGTACTTC
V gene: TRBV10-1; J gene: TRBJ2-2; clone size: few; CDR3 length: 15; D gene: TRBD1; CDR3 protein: CASSQQGANSGELFF; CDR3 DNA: TGCGCCAGCAGTCAACAGGGGGCGAATAGCGGGGAGCTGTTTTTT
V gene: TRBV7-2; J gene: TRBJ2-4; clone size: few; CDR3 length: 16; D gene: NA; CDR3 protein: CASSRNTGVAKNIQYF; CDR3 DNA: TGTGCCAGCAGCCGTAACACAGGAGTAGCCAAAAACATTCAGTACTTC
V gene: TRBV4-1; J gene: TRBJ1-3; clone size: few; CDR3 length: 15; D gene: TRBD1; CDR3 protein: CASSGQGLTGNTIYF; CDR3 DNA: TGCGCCAGCAGCGGACAGGGGCTCACTGGAAACACCATATATTTT
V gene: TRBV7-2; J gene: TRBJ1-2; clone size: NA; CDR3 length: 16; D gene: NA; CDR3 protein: CASSSHSDGANYGYTF; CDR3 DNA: TGTGCCAGCAGCTCCCATTCGGACGGAGCTAACTATGGCTACACCTTC
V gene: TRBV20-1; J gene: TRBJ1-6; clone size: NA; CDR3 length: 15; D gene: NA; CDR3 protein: CSARTAGAANSPLHF; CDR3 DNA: TGCAGTGCCCGAACCGCGGGGGCGGCAAATTCACCCCTCCACTTT
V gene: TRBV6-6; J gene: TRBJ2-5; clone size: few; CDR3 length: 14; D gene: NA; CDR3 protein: CASRHDPAQETQYF; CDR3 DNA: TGTGCCAGCCGGCACGACCCGGCCCAAGAGACCCAGTACTTC
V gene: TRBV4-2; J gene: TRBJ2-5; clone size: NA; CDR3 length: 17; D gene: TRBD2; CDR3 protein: CASSQESSGGYQETQYF; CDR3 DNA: TGTGCCAGCAGCCAAGAATCTAGCGGGGGTTACCAAGAGACCCAGTACTTC
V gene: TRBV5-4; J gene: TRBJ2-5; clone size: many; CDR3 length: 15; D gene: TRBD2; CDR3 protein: CASSVVLAGQETQYF; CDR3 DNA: TGTGCCAGCAGCGTTGTCCTAGCGGGACAAGAGACCCAGTACTTC
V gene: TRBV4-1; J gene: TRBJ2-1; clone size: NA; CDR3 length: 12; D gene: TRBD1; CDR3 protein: CASSRGQGVQFF; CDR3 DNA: TGCGCCAGCAGCCGAGGACAGGGTGTGCAGTTCTTC